These T cell receptor beta chains were read from a single sample in a study of a mutant IDH1 vaccine in newly diagnosed glioma. Profiling relied on immunoSEQ multiplex PCR, and the TCRdb table lists in-frame clones only, not all of them. The table records about 54,000 clones, approximately 81% of them present only once. For these TCRs, the target antigens are not known. Specimen: PBMCs, collected from a glioma patient whose treatment included an IDH1 peptide vaccine. These receptors all come from a woman under 30 with glioma. Each CDR3 is given without its conserved first and last residue. The D gene is left open where the match is weak. Size is omitted from some rows. Given values are once, few, many or a class for expanded clones.

j_call,v_call,clone_size,d_call,cdr3_aa
TRBJ2-5,TRBV19,.,TRBD2,ASSIVAGAETQY
TRBJ1-5,TRBV28,.,.,ASRRDGNQPQH
TRBJ2-4,TRBV6-5,.,.,ASSYKTPAKNIQY
TRBJ1-1,TRBV4-1,.,.,ASSQGRGGAF
TRBJ2-7,TRBV11-3,.,TRBD2,ASSRRAGYYEQY
TRBJ1-5,TRBV12-2,.,.,ASRLSLREASNQPQH
TRBJ2-2,TRBV6-5,.,.,ASSYGTSGELF
TRBJ1-6,TRBV7-9,.,TRBD1,ASSSRTGYNSPLH
TRBJ1-1,TRBV7-9,.,.,ASSFRALGRTEAF
TRBJ1-1,TRBV5-1,.,.,ASSLGQGRTEAF
TRBJ2-1,TRBV4-3,.,TRBD1,ASSASGTENNEQF
TRBJ1-6,TRBV9,.,.,ASSPRQSSYNSPLH
TRBJ1-2,TRBV6-1,.,TRBD1,ASATGGGYT
TRBJ2-1,TRBV19,few,.,ASIGGHYNEQF
TRBJ2-2,TRBV5-1,.,.,ASGGAVGELF
TRBJ2-3,TRBV4-2,.,TRBD1,ASSQALGGTGRTDTQY
TRBJ2-1,TRBV5-1,.,TRBD1,ASSRDRVTYNEQF
TRBJ2-7,TRBV5-6,.,.,ASSDGRVYEQY
TRBJ1-1,TRBV29-1,.,.,SVEDERDKNTEAF
TRBJ2-7,TRBV13,.,.,ASSPRGAEQY
TRBJ2-5,TRBV7-3,.,.,ASLSRQETQY
TRBJ2-1,TRBV7-9,.,.,ASSSFPGVSYNEQF
TRBJ2-7,TRBV6-1,.,TRBD2,ASSLLAGVGEQY
TRBJ2-1,TRBV2,.,.,ASSEGDNEQF
TRBJ1-2,TRBV9,.,TRBD1,ASSVGQGPNYGYT
TRBJ1-5,TRBV6-1,few,.,ASSARGGYVDQPQH
TRBJ2-5,TRBV29-1,.,TRBD1,SVITWGQGETQY
TRBJ1-5,TRBV15,.,TRBD1,ATSRTGTNQPQH
TRBJ2-1,TRBV28,.,.,ASSRLVVGEQF
TRBJ1-1,TRBV28,.,.,ASSLQRDTEAF
TRBJ2-7,TRBV21-1,.,.,ASSKLAQGNPYEQY
TRBJ1-1,TRBV27,.,.,ASSWGAQPNTEAF
TRBJ1-1,TRBV9,once,TRBD1,ASSTGVTEAF
TRBJ1-1,TRBV2,once,TRBD1,ASSGQGLLVNTEAF
TRBJ2-7,TRBV18,.,.,ASSPGTLNSYEQY
TRBJ1-1,TRBV6-1,once,.,ASSEVKTVAF
TRBJ2-7,TRBV30,.,.,AWSRTGSYEQY
TRBJ2-2,TRBV11-2,.,TRBD2,ASSLVVSGGALAGELF
TRBJ2-2,TRBV9,.,.,ASSVERDYGELF
TRBJ2-5,TRBV2,.,.,ASSPGTWETQY
TRBJ2-1,TRBV7-2,.,TRBD1,ASSIFGQGSYNEQF
TRBJ1-1,TRBV30,.,.,AWSEGYGNTEAF